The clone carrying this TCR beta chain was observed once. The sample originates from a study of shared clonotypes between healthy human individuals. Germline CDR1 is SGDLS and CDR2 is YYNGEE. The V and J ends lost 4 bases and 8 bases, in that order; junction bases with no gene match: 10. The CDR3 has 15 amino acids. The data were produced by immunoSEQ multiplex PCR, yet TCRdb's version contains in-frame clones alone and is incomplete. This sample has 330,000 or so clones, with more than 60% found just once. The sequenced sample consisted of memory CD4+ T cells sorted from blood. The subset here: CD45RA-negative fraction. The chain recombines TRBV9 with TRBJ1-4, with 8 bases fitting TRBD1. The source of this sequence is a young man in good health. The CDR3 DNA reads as TGTGCCAGCAGCTCGTCTGGACAGGGAGGCGAAAAACTGTTTTTT. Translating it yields CASSSSGQGGEKLFF.